This TCR beta chain was identified in a study of T cells in Graves' hyperthyroidism and ophthalmopathy (dated by TCRdb to about 2019). Regarding the research as a whole: Peripheral blood was sampled at the time of initial diagnosis, prior to any treatment. TCR V-J signatures able to tell the groups apart were searched for in a discovery cohort of some 97 patients, of whom roughly 42 had Graves' ophthalmopathy and 57 had stable Graves' hyperthyroidism. Whether ophthalmopathy could be predicted prospectively was tested in an independent validation cohort made up of 18 to 20 hyperthyroidism patients plus 17 patients who later progressed to ophthalmopathy. For training and testing, the 80 to 100 patients in the discovery cohort were randomly divided in a 7:3 ratio. The study also compared thyroid tissue and blood T-cell repertoires from about 6 Graves' hyperthyroidism patients. After blood sampling, hyperthyroidism patients were treated with methimazole at a starting dose of 30 mg daily, and ophthalmopathy patients were treated with high-dose intravenous methylprednisolone. According to the paper, TCR Vbeta CDR3 sequencing was carried out on some 130 peripheral blood samples, which came from approximately 43 ophthalmopathy, under 80 hyperthyroidism and some 17 progressor patients.

Results and caveats for the whole study, not just this receptor: Ophthalmopathy was separated from stable hyperthyroidism by a 13 V-J signature model, with about 88% sensitivity and about 84% specificity obtained in cross-validation and 80%/75% obtained in testing. During validation, the model predicted progression to ophthalmopathy a median of approximately six months ahead of onset, with around 70% sensitivity and about 75% specificity. Sample size was not statistically predetermined, and investigators were not blinded to group allocation. Blood samples also contained most of the expanded thyroid clonotypes (frequency above 0.001), which suggests that blood repertoires may reflect thyroid immune responses.

Moderately to severely active disease, a Clinical Activity Score of at least 3, a NOSPECS grade of at least 4, and a duration under 3 months were present in ophthalmopathy patients. Patients with uncontrolled infections, other autoimmune diseases, pregnancy or lactation were excluded. Diagnoses relied on clinical symptoms, serum thyroxine and TRAb, thyroid ultrasound and orbital computed tomography. Ficoll-Paque density gradient centrifugation was used to isolate PBMCs from about 9.4 ml of fresh peripheral blood. Trizol reagent was used to extract total RNA, and RNA quality was then checked on an Agilent 2100 Bioanalyzer. The TCR beta CDR3 regions were amplified from RNA transcripts. For the first round of RT-PCR on the TCR CDR3, the HTBI primer set was used together with the Qiagen OneStep RT-PCR kit. Libraries were constructed in a second round of multiplex PCR, after which size selection and purification were carried out. Sequencing of the libraries was done on an Illumina HiSeq2000 using paired-end 100 bp reads. The authors' pipeline ran thus. SOAPnuke was used to process the raw data, throwing out any read that contained adapters or uncalled bases, had a mean Phred below 15, or lacked an exact constant-primer or identifier match. COPE v1.2.5 was used to merge the high-quality paired reads, and each unique nucleotide sequence was defined as a clonotype. MiTCR v1.1 was used to align the clonotypes against IMGT TRBV, TRBD and TRBJ reference segments. Analysis was restricted to V-J combinations with a frequency above 0.0001, which covered 98% to 99.2% of repertoires. A TCS score was defined as the ratio of F50 (clonal expansion) to E x V (chaos), with BLOSUM62-based TCRdist applied between CDR3 peptides within each V-J. Welch's t-statistics and random forest reduced roughly 540 V-J features to 10 to 15, which were used in a naive Bayes classifier (R e1071). Clones were called with MiXCR by TCRdb after fastp trimmed the public reads at Q25, and only in-frame beta chains were retained. When rows share a CDR3 protein, they turn into one entry using the most common DNA and genes. The V and J calls were determined by TCRdb, not by the authors. The sample table holds over 350,000 distinct CDR3 sequences, of which around 18% were seen once. Of the sample, less than 45% is held by the ten largest clones.

As encoded in the germline V gene, CDR1 is MNHNS while CDR2 is SASEGT. V drops 7 bases and J drops 2 bases, leaving 9 bases in between. Reading from cysteine to phenylalanine, the CDR3 counts 14 amino acids. Left in the record is the CDR3 DNA by itself, 42 bases read in frame from the first base. This clonotype was picked up many times. Its antigen remains undetermined. Base qualities are not provided; no much larger clone lies one nucleotide away. The clonotype originates from a man younger than 30 with Graves' ophthalmopathy. The V gene is TRBV6-1 and the J gene is TRBJ2-6, with the D segment identity uncertain. The source material was blood. The encoded CDR3 is CASMVAAGANVLTF. The DNA is as follows: TGTGCCAGCATGGTAGCTGCTGGGGCCAACGTCCTGACTTTC.